One T cell receptor (beta chain) is described in this entry. What it recognizes is unknown. This entry is derived from a study of cytomegalovirus exposure and HLA in healthy donors. Findings of the study overall: As a later analysis showed, a missense DCLRE1C variant was linked to trimming of TCR beta V- and J-genes. Most TCRs appeared rarely, but some public TCRs recurred in many donors.

Use of 60 Vbeta and 13 Jbeta primers characterized the PCR. TCRdb keeps only in-frame clones here, not all; method: immunoSEQ multiplex PCR. The clone table shows 140,000 to 150,000 clones, with the ten largest holding 0.96%. This CDR3 comprises 16 residues. Looked up from germline, CDR1 is KGHSH and CDR2 is LQKENI. V shed 5 bases and J 1 base; nucleotides not matched to a gene: 4. Input material: PBMCs. The TCR comes from a male donor in good health and CMV-seronegative. The genes are TRBV18 and TRBJ2-2; 10 bases align to TRBD1. The CDR3 DNA sequence: TGTGCCAGCTCAACGGGACAGGGGAAGAACACCGGGGAGCTGTTTTTT. Residues: CASSTGQGKNTGELFF. Using reference TRBV18 and TRBJ2-2 for the parts outside the CDR3, the full variable domain is NAGVMQNPRHLVRRRGQEARLRCSPMKGHSHVYWYRQLPEEGLKFMVYLQKENIIDESGMPKERFSAEFPKEGPSILRIQQVVRGDSAAYFCASSTGQGKNTGELFFGEGSRLTVL.